A selection of T cell receptor beta chains follows, all from one sample in a study of T cells in Graves' hyperthyroidism and ophthalmopathy. TCRdb fed the multiplex PCR reads into MiXCR, producing one record per CDR3 protein. Here the sample spans over 500,000 distinct CDR3 sequences, about 45% being singletons. Sequencing was done on a sample of peripheral blood or thyroid tissue (not recorded which). Every receptor here comes from an adult woman with Graves' disease, either hyperthyroidism or ophthalmopathy (not recorded which). Each CDR3 is given with its conserved first and last residue. The D gene is left open where the match is weak. Clone size is stated in some rows and not others, as once, few, many or a class when expanded.

TRBV10-3	many	TRBJ2-6	NA	TGTGCCATCAGCCCTAAAACAGGGATGCGCTCTGGGGCCAACGTCCTGACTTTC	CAISPKTGMRSGANVLTF
TRBV7-8	NA	TRBJ2-5	TRBD2	TGTGCCAGCAGCTCCGTAGCCCGAAGGACTAGCGGGATAGGGGAGACCCAGTACTTC	CASSSVARRTSGIGETQYF
TRBV11-2	NA	TRBJ1-6	NA	TGTGCCAGCAGCTTAGCGATGACAAACCTCCACTTT	CASSLAMTNLHF
TRBV29-1	many	TRBJ1-2	NA	TGCAGCGTCTCGTTTCAGGGTGGTTATGGCTACACCTTC	CSVSFQGGYGYTF
TRBV29-1	NA	TRBJ1-3	NA	TGCAGCGTTGGGTGGTCTGGAAACACCATATATTTT	CSVGWSGNTIYF
TRBV29-1	NA	TRBJ2-7	NA	TGCAGCCCTCGCAGCCTTTCCTACGAGCAGTACTTC	CSPRSLSYEQYF
TRBV20-1	few	TRBJ2-7	TRBD1	TGCAGTGCTATGGAAATTTGGGACAGGGGGGGCTACGAGCAGTACTTC	CSAMEIWDRGGYEQYF
TRBV3-1	NA	TRBJ1-2	NA	TGTGCCAGCAGCCTCAACAGGACAGCAAACTATGGCTACACCTTC	CASSLNRTANYGYTF
TRBV10-1	many	TRBJ1-5	NA	TGCGCCAGCAGTGACAGGGTTGATCAGCCCCAGCATTTT	CASSDRVDQPQHF
TRBV19	NA	TRBJ2-2	NA	TGTGCCAGTAGTCTGGTTAGCGGAGGGCGTCCCGGGGAGCTGTTTTTT	CASSLVSGGRPGELFF
TRBV29-1	NA	TRBJ1-1	TRBD1	TGCAGCGTGCGGACAGGCTTGAACACTGAAGCTTTCTTT	CSVRTGLNTEAFF
TRBV6-6	NA	TRBJ1-6	NA	TGTGCCAGCAGTTACTCTCAGGGTGGCACCTATAATTCACCCCTCCACTTT	CASSYSQGGTYNSPLHF
TRBV12-5	many	TRBJ1-1	NA	TGTGCTAGTGGTTTGGTTAGGGGCAATGGGCACACTGAAGCTTTCTTT	CASGLVRGNGHTEAFF
TRBV29-1	NA	TRBJ1-1	NA	TGCAGCGTTGTGGTGGTCATGAACACTGAAGCTTTCTTT	CSVVVVMNTEAFF
TRBV5-8	many	TRBJ2-2	TRBD2	TGTGCCAGCAGCCCTAGCGGGGGGAACACCGGGGAGCTGTTTTTT	CASSPSGGNTGELFF
TRBV14	NA	TRBJ1-4	NA	TGTGCCAGCAGCCAAGGGATCGAAACAGGTTTAGGGAAACTGTTTTTT	CASSQGIETGLGKLFF
TRBV10-3	NA	TRBJ2-7	TRBD1	TGTGCCATCAGGGGAGGACAGGGCCCCGAGCAGTACTTC	CAIRGGQGPEQYF
TRBV11-2	NA	TRBJ1-2	NA	TGTGCCAGCAGCTGGGGGGAGTTGAACTATGGCTACACCTTC	CASSWGELNYGYTF
TRBV6-5	NA	TRBJ2-6	NA	TGTGCCAGCAGTCTCGGGCCCAACGTCCTGACTTTC	CASSLGPNVLTF
TRBV7-6	NA	TRBJ2-7	TRBD1	TGTGCCAGCAGCTCACGCCTTGGGACAGGGGTCTACGAGCAGTACTTC	CASSSRLGTGVYEQYF
TRBV10-2	NA	TRBJ1-1	TRBD1	TGCGCCAGCAGCAGCACAGGGGGCTGGAACACTGAAGCTTTCTTT	CASSSTGGWNTEAFF
TRBV20-1	NA	TRBJ1-6	NA	TGCAGTGCTCGGCTTCCACAGTCACCCCTCCACTTT	CSARLPQSPLHF